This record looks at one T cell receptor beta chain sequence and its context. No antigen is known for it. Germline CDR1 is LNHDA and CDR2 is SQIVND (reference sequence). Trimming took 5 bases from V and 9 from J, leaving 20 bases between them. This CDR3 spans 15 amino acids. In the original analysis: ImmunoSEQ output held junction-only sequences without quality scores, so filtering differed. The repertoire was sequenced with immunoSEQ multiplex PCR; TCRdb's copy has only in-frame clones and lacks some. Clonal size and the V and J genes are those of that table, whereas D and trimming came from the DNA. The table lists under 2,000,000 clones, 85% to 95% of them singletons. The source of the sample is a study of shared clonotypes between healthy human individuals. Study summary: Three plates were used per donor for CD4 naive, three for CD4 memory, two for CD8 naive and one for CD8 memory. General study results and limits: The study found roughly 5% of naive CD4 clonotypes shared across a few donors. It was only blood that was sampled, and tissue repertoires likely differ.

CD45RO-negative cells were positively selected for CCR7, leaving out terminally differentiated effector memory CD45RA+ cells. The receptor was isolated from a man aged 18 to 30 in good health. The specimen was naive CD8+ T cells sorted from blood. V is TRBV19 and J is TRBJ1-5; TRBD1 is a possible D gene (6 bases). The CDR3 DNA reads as TGTGCCAGTAGTGCCCTCCGGGACAACCAATGGCCCCAGCATTTT. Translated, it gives CASSALRDNQWPQHF.